Below, one TCR beta chain is given with its context. The data are from a study of blood T cell repertoires in COVID-19. After removal of 10 bases from V and 4 bases from J, the junction contained 6 bases not matched to a gene. Germline V gives CDR1 SNHLY, CDR2 FYNNEI. This CDR3 region has 13 residues. Measured with immunoSEQ multiplex PCR; TCRdb has only the in-frame clones, and not every one. This table holds under 100,000 clones, roughly nine tenths found once. The sample taken for sequencing was peripheral blood. The clonotype originates from a man aged 50-60 years with acute or convalescent COVID-19. The genes are TRBV2 and TRBJ1-4; 7 bases agree with TRBD1. The DNA for the CDR3 is TGTGCCACCTTGGGACAGAATAATGAAAAACTGTTTTTT. Translation gives CATLGQNNEKLFF.